The clone carrying this T cell receptor (beta chain) was counted only a few times. These data belong to a study of OX40 agonist ivuxolimab in advanced cancers. The assay was immunoSEQ multiplex PCR, and TCRdb's table has in-frame clones only and misses some. The sample lists tens of thousands of clones, 80% to 95% occurring once. V shed 7 bases and J shed 10 bases, with 23 bases lying between them. CDR1 and CDR2 (germline): SNHLY, FYNNEI. This CDR3 is 16 amino acids long. The V and J genes are TRBV2 and TRBJ1-6, with D perhaps matching TRBD1 (6 bases). The TCR originated in an adult with an advanced solid tumor such as melanoma, head and neck, liver or kidney cancer. The sequencing used CD4+ or CD8+ T cells sorted from blood, collected in a trial of the OX40 agonist ivuxolimab. The DNA of the CDR3 is TGTGCCAGCAAAAAGCCGGGGGCTGTCCTATCCTCACCCCTCCACTTT. Encoded protein: CASKKPGAVLSSPLHF.